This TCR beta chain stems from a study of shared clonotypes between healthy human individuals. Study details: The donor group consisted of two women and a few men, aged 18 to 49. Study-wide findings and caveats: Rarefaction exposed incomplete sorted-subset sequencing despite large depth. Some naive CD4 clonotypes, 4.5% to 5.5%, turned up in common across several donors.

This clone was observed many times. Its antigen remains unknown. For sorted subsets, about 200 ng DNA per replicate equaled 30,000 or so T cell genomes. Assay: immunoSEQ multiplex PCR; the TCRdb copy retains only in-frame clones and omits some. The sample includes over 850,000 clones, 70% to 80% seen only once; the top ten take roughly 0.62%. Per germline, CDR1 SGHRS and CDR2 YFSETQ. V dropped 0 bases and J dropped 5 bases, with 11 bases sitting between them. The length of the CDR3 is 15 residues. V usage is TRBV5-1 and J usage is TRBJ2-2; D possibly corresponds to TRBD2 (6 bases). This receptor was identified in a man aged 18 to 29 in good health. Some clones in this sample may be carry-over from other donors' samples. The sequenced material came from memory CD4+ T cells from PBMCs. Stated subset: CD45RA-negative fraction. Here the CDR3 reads CASSLVEGGTGELFF. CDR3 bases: TGCGCCAGCAGCTTGGTGGAGGGCGGGACCGGGGAGCTGTTTTTT.